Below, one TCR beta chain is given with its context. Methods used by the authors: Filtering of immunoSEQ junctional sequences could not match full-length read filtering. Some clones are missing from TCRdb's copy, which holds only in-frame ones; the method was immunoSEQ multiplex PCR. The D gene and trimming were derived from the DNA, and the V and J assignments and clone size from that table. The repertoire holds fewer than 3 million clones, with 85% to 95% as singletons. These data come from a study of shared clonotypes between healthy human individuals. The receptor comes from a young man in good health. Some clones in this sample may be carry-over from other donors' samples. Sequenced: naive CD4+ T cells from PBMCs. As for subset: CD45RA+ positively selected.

CDR3 in amino acids: CASSFRGGSYEQYF. The CDR3 DNA reads as TGTGCCAGTAGTTTCCGTGGGGGCTCCTACGAGCAGTACTTC. The chain is built from TRBV19 and TRBJ2-7; D is perhaps TRBD1 or TRBD2 (5 bases each). Trimming removed 5 bases at V and 0 bases at J, with 11 bases between. The CDR3 is made up of 14 amino acids. The germline gives CDR1 LNHDA, CDR2 SQIVND (reference sequence). The entire variable domain, with the rest obtained from reference TRBV19 and TRBJ2-7, is as follows: DGGITQSPKYLFRKEGQNVTLSCEQNLNHDAMYWYRQDPGQGLRLIYYSQIVNDFQKGDIAEGYSVSREKKESFPLTVTSAQKNPTAFYLCASSFRGGSYEQYFGPGTRLTVT.